This T cell receptor beta chain appears in the sequencing data of a study of T cell responses to AZD1222 COVID-19 vaccine (TCRdb year 2021). With respect to the entire study: Because spike-specific TCR depth and breadth did not differ between the two schedules, AZD1222 recipients who got a second dose at roughly 4 weeks were pooled with those who got a second dose at roughly 12 weeks. TCR sequencing was performed for 233 trial participants, of whom about 200 were given two doses of AZD1222 and 26 were given two doses of MenACWY control vaccine. Trial participants were enrolled into age subgroups of 18-55, 56-69 and 70-plus years, which contained around 140, 26 and 57 TCR-sequenced participants, respectively. Broad study findings and their caveats: Conclusions about previously exposed vaccinees are limited because only six or seven AZD1222 recipients were SARS-CoV-2 seropositive at baseline. No day 14 peak-response samples were available, so repertoires were characterized only after the peak T cell response. The whole spike protein was spanned by vaccine-associated CD4 TCRs, and dominant responses were seen in regions 160-218 and 743-854. In the small 56-69-year group, the increase in depth fell short of significance, most likely because of low power. After two AZD1222 doses, spike-specific TCR breadth and depth were significantly higher than at day 0 and than in MenACWY recipients. Epitopes outside the regions mutated in the B.1.351 and B.1.1.7 variants were reportedly recognized by nearly half of the unique spike-specific TCRs. Most participants were white British and females outnumbered males, and the authors suggested that clonal diversity may have been underestimated.

The CDR3 regions of human TCRbeta chains were analyzed by immunosequencing. As for the original processing: Repertoire TCRs were checked for matches against a reference library of SARS-CoV-2-specific TCRs that had been generated using the MIRA antigen-specificity platform. Breadth meant the fraction of unique TCRs that were SARS-CoV-2-associated, whereas depth meant the fraction of total T cells that were SARS-CoV-2-associated. Using the MIRA data, each spike-specific TCR was mapped to the spike region that the TCR reacts to and placed in a CD4 or CD8 class. Log10-transformed breadth and depth values were compared by one-way ANOVA with Sidak's multiple comparisons tests. The table comes from immuneACCESS by way of TCRdb, which keeps in-frame sequences with V and J called. Part of the clones is missing from these tables; in studies checked, under half for an unresolved V gene and the rest for unknown reasons. From that table come the V and J calls and clone size; the DNA was used to work out D and trimming. The table for this sample lists 100,000 to 150,000 clones; more than 80% of them were counted only once. The top ten hold 3.1% of the sample.

Details on this clone: It has no known antigen specificity. Base qualities are not at hand, and no much larger clone is one base apart. The sample contains more than one DNA sequence encoding this CDR3.

The time point label for this specimen denotes: baseline before first vaccination. Samples from vaccinated people were obtained from the UK trials COV001 and COV002, which included a single-blind randomized controlled phase 2/3 trial of AZD1222 (ChAdOx1 nCoV-19) in healthy adults. For TCRbeta chain sequencing, PBMC samples from trial participants were taken at day 0 and at day 28 after the second dose. V is cut by 2 bases and J by 1 base, and the space between the germline ends is 8 bases. CDR1 MGHRA and CDR2 YSYEKL are derived from the germline V gene. The CDR3, from cysteine to phenylalanine, totals 14 residues. The entry retains the CDR3 DNA only, 42 bases that are in frame from base 1.

Specimen: peripheral blood, collected on day 0 of AZD1222 vaccination. This clonotype was obtained from an adult in good health. The V gene is TRBV4-1 and the J gene is TRBJ1-1; no D gene is confidently identified. The CDR3 corresponds to CASSQPTENTEAFF. The DNA reads as follows: TGCGCCAGCAGCCAACCGACGGAGAACACTGAAGCTTTCTTT.